This T cell receptor (beta chain) was observed in a study of beta chain features in type 1 diabetes. Overall study results and limits: In all four CD4+ subsets, TCRB CDR3 length was significantly, moderately reduced in type 1 diabetes. Relative to healthy donors, patients appeared to have naive, central memory and Treg TCRB repertoires that were more similar.

Per the germline V gene, CDR1 is MGHRA and CDR2 is YSYEKL. Losses at the gene ends were 3 bases for V and 6 bases for J; bases not matched to a gene: 6. CDR3 size: 15 residues. Worth noting for this clone: What it recognizes is unknown.

Of the isolated RNA, all was reverse transcribed, and so the sequenced material was expressed TCRB transcripts. TCRdb keeps only in-frame clones here, not all; method: immunoSEQ multiplex PCR. The sample consists of 350,000 to 450,000 clones, roughly 12% of them appearing once. The sample comprised naive CD4+ T cells from blood. The chain employs TRBV4-1 and TRBJ1-4; 8 bases match TRBD1. The source is a woman between 18 and 29 years old with type 1 diabetes. The CDR3 DNA follows: TGCGCCAGCAGCCAGCCGGACAGGGACGATGAAAAACTGTTTTTT. It specifies CASSQPDRDDEKLFF.